This T cell receptor beta chain came from a study of cytomegalovirus exposure and HLA in healthy donors. In its sample, this clone was seen once. In the PCR, 60 Vbeta and 13 Jbeta primers were used. The assay was immunoSEQ multiplex PCR, and TCRdb's table has in-frame clones only and misses some. The data contain 65,000 to 85,000 clones, approximately 88% of them singletons. Trimming cost V 1 base and J 2 bases, with 8 bases left between them. Germline values: CDR1 SGHDN, CDR2 FVKESK. This CDR3 contains 14 residues. The V gene is TRBV14, the J gene TRBJ1-1, with D unresolved. The specimen sequenced was PBMCs. The origin of this receptor is a woman in her 50s in good health and CMV-seronegative. CDR3 residues: CASSQGRINTEAFF. CDR3 nucleotides: TGTGCCAGCAGCCAAGGTAGAATAAACACTGAAGCTTTCTTT.